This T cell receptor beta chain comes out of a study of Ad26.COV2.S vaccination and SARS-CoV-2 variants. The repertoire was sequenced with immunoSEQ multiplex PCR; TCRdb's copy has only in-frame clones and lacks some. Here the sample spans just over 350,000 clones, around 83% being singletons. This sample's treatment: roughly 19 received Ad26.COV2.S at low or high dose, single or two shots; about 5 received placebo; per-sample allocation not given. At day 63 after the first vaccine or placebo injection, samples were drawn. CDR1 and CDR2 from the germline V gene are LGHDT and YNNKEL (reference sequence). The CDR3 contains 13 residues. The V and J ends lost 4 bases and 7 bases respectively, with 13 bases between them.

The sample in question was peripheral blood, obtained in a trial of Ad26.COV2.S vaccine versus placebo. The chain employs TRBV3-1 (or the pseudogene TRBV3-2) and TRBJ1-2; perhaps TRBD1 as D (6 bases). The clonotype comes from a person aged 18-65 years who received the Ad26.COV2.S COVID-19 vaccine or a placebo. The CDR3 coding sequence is TGTGCCAGCAGCCCACAGGGTCCCCCTGGCTACACCTTC. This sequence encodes CASSPQGPPGYTF.